The T cell receptor beta chain under discussion was sequenced for a study of blood T cell repertoires in COVID-19 (dated by TCRdb to between 2020 and 2021). The study in broad terms: Collaborator samples came from the United States, Italy and Spain and covered acute and convalescent phases of COVID-19. The material from the prospective study consisted of cDNA or gDNA derived from T cells, B-cell-depleted T cells, or PBMCs. Deeply sampled blood TCRbeta repertoires from subjects exposed to, actively infected with, or recovered from COVID-19 were included in the dataset. The repertoires were released in a freely available public database intended as a resource for research on the immune response to SARS-CoV-2. The samples were drawn from the first 160 participants of the ongoing ImmuneRACE study and from over 950 subjects provided by 6 global collaborators. A de-identified subject ID, COVID-19 status, age in years and sex were almost always included in the sample metadata. HLA class I and class II types, where available, came from metadata supplied by the sample provider rather than from assay-based typing.

TCRbeta CDR3 regions were amplified from genomic DNA using the immunoSEQ Assay, a bias-controlled multiplex PCR. For the original study's pipeline: Nucleated cell counts per sample were estimated from amplification of reference gene primers within the assay. Sequence reads were collapsed and filtered to measure the absolute abundance of every unique TCRbeta CDR3 rearrangement. For each sample, productive Simpson clonality was calculated as the square root of Simpson's diversity index across productive rearrangements. Imported from immuneACCESS, the table was reduced by TCRdb to in-frame sequences with V and J called. These copies leave out some clones; in studies compared against another copy, an unresolved V gene accounts for under half, and the cause of the remainder is not known. V, J and clone size are those of that table, while D and trimming were read from the DNA. This sample comprises some 310,000 clones, roughly 90% of them detected only once. The top ten clones comprise 2.9% of the sample.

Points the paper makes about the study in general: The amount of clinical and demographic metadata varied by source and participant and was provided uncurated.

Points on this clone: The specificity of this receptor is unknown. Base qualities are not at hand, and no much larger clone is one base apart.

One collaborating source in Seattle enrolled patients while the patients were actively infected and followed the patients over time throughout the course of disease. The collaborating institutions used their own protocols to collect whole blood in K2EDTA tubes. Collaborator samples were shipped for TCRbeta analysis as frozen whole blood, isolated PBMCs, or DNA extracted from either sample type. Ends trimmed: V by 3 bases, J by 3 bases; bases unmatched to a gene: 5. There are 15 amino acids in the CDR3, from cysteine to phenylalanine inclusive. The only DNA kept is the CDR3, 45 bases in frame from the first base. For CDR1 and CDR2, the germline V gene lists SQVTM and ANQGSEA.

The chain couples TRBV29-1 to TRBJ2-4; TRBD2 matches 10 bases in the middle. The sequenced sample was peripheral blood. The source of this sequence is a woman aged 25 to 39 with COVID-19, enrolled during active disease. The sequenced DNA is TGCAGCGTTGAGTGGTCTAGCGGGAGCAAAAACATTCAGTACTTC. This translates into CSVEWSSGSKNIQYF.